This record covers a single TCR beta chain. The sample originates from a study of T cell repertoires in cytomegalovirus infection. In TCRdb, the reads were re-called with MiXCR into one record per CDR3 protein. Of about 300,000 distinct CDR3 sequences in the sample, about 25% were seen once. V dropped 4 bases and J dropped 10 bases, with 14 bases sitting between them. This CDR3 spans 12 amino acids. Germline V gene data show CDR1 as MNHEY and CDR2 as SVGAGI. The sample was PBMCs. This TCR was recovered from a human donor in good health (CMV status not recorded). Some clones in this sample may be carry-over from other donors' samples. V usage is TRBV6-5 and J usage is TRBJ2-7; possibly TRBD2 for D (6 bases). This CDR3 reads CASSWGGGVQYF. CDR3 nucleotides: TGTGCCAGCAGTTGGGGCGGCGGGGTCCAGTACTTC.